Each of the 18 T cell receptor beta chains below was sequenced from the same sample in a study of Ad26.COV2.S vaccination and SARS-CoV-2 variants. Method: immunoSEQ multiplex PCR; TCRdb's copy keeps in-frame clones and lacks some. The sample holds fewer than 300,000 clones, more than 70% seen once. Documented treatment: roughly 20 received Ad26.COV2.S at low or high dose, single or two shots; roughly five received placebo; per-sample allocation not given. Specimens were obtained on day 63 following the first vaccine or placebo injection. Source: peripheral blood, taken in a trial of Ad26.COV2.S vaccine versus placebo. The receptor set was obtained from a person aged 18 to 59 who received the Ad26.COV2.S COVID-19 vaccine or a placebo.

The rearrangement uses TRBV27 and TRBJ2-7, with D unclear. The CDR3 loop spans 11 amino acids. The V and J ends lost 4 bases and 4 bases respectively, with 5 bases between them. CDR1 and CDR2 from the germline V gene are MNHEY and SMNVEV (reference sequence). In DNA, the CDR3 is TGTGCCAGCAGTTCCGGATACGAGCAGTACTTC. Amino acids: CASSSGYEQYF.

The chain recombines TRBV6-5 with TRBJ1-2, with TRBD1 identical over 8 bases. With 5 bases clipped from V and 0 bases from J, the junction kept 5 bases outside the gene matches. This CDR3 is 15 amino acids long. CDR1 is MNHEY, CDR2 SVGAGI, per germline. CDR3 sequence: CASSHRGSANYGYTF. The CDR3 DNA is TGTGCCAGCAGTCACAGGGGGTCTGCTAACTATGGCTACACCTTC.

This clone appeared a single time. The chain joins TRBV27 to TRBJ1-5; D uncertain. Germline CDR1 MNHEY, CDR2 SMNVEV (reference sequence). The V gene lost 8 bases and the J gene lost 2 bases, with 28 bases spanning the gap. The CDR3 runs 19 residues. Here the CDR3 reads CASEPTWGNRYSGNQPQHF. DNA for the CDR3: TGTGCCAGCGAACCGACATGGGGAAATCGGTATTCGGGCAATCAGCCCCAGCATTTT.

This rearrangement joins TRBV10-3 to TRBJ2-7; perhaps TRBD2 as D (6 bases). Germline V gene data show CDR1 as ENHRY and CDR2 as SYGVKD. The CDR3 length is 14 residues. V gave up 0 bases and J gave up 7 bases, with 13 bases separating them. The CDR3: CAISESNGAGEQYF. For the CDR3, the DNA is TGTGCCATCAGTGAGTCGAATGGGGCGGGGGAGCAGTACTTC.

The chain employs TRBV5-1 and TRBJ2-1; D possibly matches TRBD1 or TRBD2 (5 bases each). Trimming stripped 0 bases from V and 3 bases from J, with 13 bases between. Germline assignment: CDR1 SGHRS and CDR2 YFSETQ. The CDR3 has 16 residues. This CDR3 reads CASSLEGPHFYNEQFF. CDR3 nucleotides: TGCGCCAGCAGCTTGGAGGGACCCCACTTCTACAATGAGCAGTTCTTC.

The chain links TRBV13 to TRBJ1-5; 8 bases are shared with TRBD1. V lost 7 bases and J lost 2; bases outside the gene matches: 4. The CDR3 is 14 residues long. CDR1 and CDR2 (germline): PRHDT, FYEKMQ (reference sequence). CDR3 sequence reads: CASTTGGGNQPQHF. In DNA form, the CDR3 reads TGTGCCAGCACAACAGGGGGGGGCAATCAGCCCCAGCATTTT. The full variable domain, rest sourced from reference TRBV13 and TRBJ1-5, is AAGVIQSPRHLIKEKRETATLKCYPIPRHDTVYWYQQGPGQDPQFLISFYEKMQSDKGSIPDRFSAQQFSDYHSELNMSSLELGDSALYFCASTTGGGNQPQHFGDGTRLSIL.

The chain employs TRBV5-1 and TRBJ2-3; 10 positions agree with TRBD2. CDR3 length: 16 residues. Germline trimming cut 0 bases from V and 7 bases from J; bases unmatched to any gene: 8. CDR1 and CDR2 from the germline V gene are SGHRS and YFSETQ. For the CDR3, the DNA is TGCGCCAGCAGCTTGGAGGGAGCGGGAGGGCGACATACGCAGTATTTT. Its protein product is CASSLEGAGGRHTQYF.

The chain recombines TRBV3-1 (or the pseudogene TRBV3-2) with TRBJ1-4; D might be TRBD1 (5 bases). Trimming stripped 5 bases from V and 7 bases from J, with 11 bases between. CDR1 and CDR2 (germline): LGHDT, YNNKEL (reference sequence). The CDR3 spans 13 residues. The CDR3 sequence: CASSGDLFEKLFF. The CDR3 nucleotides are TGTGCCAGCAGCGGGGACCTCTTTGAAAAACTGTTTTTT.

The J gene is TRBJ1-2, the V gene TRBV5-5, with 7 bases fitting TRBD1. V gave up 4 bases and J gave up 1 base; unmatched junction bases: 4. The CDR3 contains 14 residues. Germline lookup yields CDR1 SGHKS and CDR2 YYEKEE (reference sequence). CDR3 coding DNA: TGTGCCAGCAGCCCGGGACAGATTAACTATGGCTACACCTTC. Encoded protein: CASSPGQINYGYTF.

The chain combines TRBV7-2 with TRBJ2-7; 11 nucleotides match TRBD2. This CDR3 contains 17 residues. Germline CDR1 reads SGHTA; CDR2 reads FQGNSA. J gave up 2 bases and V 1 base, and 7 bases lay outside the gene matches. The CDR3 nucleotides read TGTGCCAGCAGCTTAGGGGTCACTAGCGGGAGTGCCTACGAGCAGTACTTC. The encoded protein is CASSLGVTSGSAYEQYF.

The J gene is TRBJ1-5, the V gene TRBV2, with D uncertain. The germline V gene encodes CDR1 SNHLY and CDR2 FYNNEI. The CDR3 has 15 residues. V lost 6 bases, J lost 1 base, and 13 bases lay in between. The CDR3 DNA is TGTGCCAGCAGGGCCGGACCCTTGAGCAATCAGCCCCAGCATTTT. Protein: CASRAGPLSNQPQHF.

V and J are TRBV15 and TRBJ2-1; 11 bases fit TRBD1. V lost 5 bases and J lost 7; bases outside the gene matches: 10. This CDR3 spans 16 amino acids. CDR1 LNHNV and CDR2 YYDKDF come from the germline V gene (reference sequence). CDR3 nucleotide sequence: TGTGCCACCAGCCCCCAGGAGGGACAGGGGGGAAATGAGCAGTTCTTC. Translation: CATSPQEGQGGNEQFF.

The chain employs TRBV5-6 and TRBJ2-1, with D unresolved. This CDR3 is built from 11 residues. The V end lost 4 bases, the J end lost 5 bases, and 4 bases lay between the germline ends. CDR1 and CDR2 (germline): SGHDT, YYEEEE. CDR3 sequence: CASSLHNEQFF. Written as DNA, the CDR3 is TGTGCCAGCAGCCTCCACAATGAGCAGTTCTTC.

This clone was seen a handful of times. V and J are TRBV7-3 and TRBJ2-1, with TRBD1 matching 8 bases. Germline V CDR1 and CDR2: SGHTA, FQGTGA. The V gene end was trimmed by 5 bases and the J gene end by 4 bases; junction bases not matched to a gene: 10. The CDR3 extends over 16 amino acids. DNA of the CDR3: TGTGCCAGCAGCCGGATACCGGGACAGGCGTACAATGAGCAGTTCTTC. This sequence encodes CASSRIPGQAYNEQFF.

The chain uses TRBV18 and TRBJ1-5, with D uncertain. The V gene lost 2 bases and the J gene lost 8 bases, with 13 bases spanning the gap. Germline CDR1 reads KGHSH; CDR2 reads LQKENI. The CDR3 runs to 14 residues. CDR3 sequence reads: CASSPYYEFEPQHF. CDR3 DNA: TGTGCCAGCTCACCATATTACGAGTTTGAGCCCCAGCATTTT.

This chain uses TRBV6-6 with TRBJ1-1; TRBD1 is a possible D gene (5 bases). V was shortened by 2 bases and J by 5 bases, with 12 bases between the two germline ends. From germline, CDR1 is MNHNY and CDR2 SVGAGI (reference sequence). This CDR3 has 14 residues. The CDR3 DNA reads TGTGCCAGCAGTTACGCAGGGATCGGAACTGAAGCTTTCTTT. Translated: CASSYAGIGTEAFF.

V is TRBV23-1 and J is TRBJ1-2; unclear D gene. TRBV23-1 is an open reading frame, and its role is uncertain. The ends were cut back, 4 bases at V and 3 bases at J, with 18 bases in the middle. The CDR3 has 16 residues. CDR3: CASSPREKRKDYGYTF. The CDR3 DNA follows: TGCGCCAGCAGTCCGAGGGAGAAGAGAAAGGACTATGGCTACACCTTC.

This chain joins TRBV10-3 and TRBJ2-7; D is possibly TRBD1 (6 bases). Looked up from germline, CDR1 is ENHRY and CDR2 is SYGVKD. Trimming took off 0 bases at V and 0 bases at J, with 9 bases between the two ends. The CDR3 spans 15 residues. CDR3 bases: TGTGCCATCAGTGAGTCGTACAGGGCCTCCTACGAGCAGTACTTC. Residues: CAISESYRASYEQYF.